The next 21 T cell receptor beta chains were all read from a single sample in a study of PD-L1 blockade in urothelial cancer (dated by TCRdb to between 2016 and 2019). The protocol used for the library was the immunoSEQ multiplex PCR assay. Not all clones reach the TCRdb copy of this immuneACCESS table, which keeps in-frame sequences only. Checked studies attribute under half of the gap to unresolved V genes and leave the rest unexplained. For this sample there are just under 30,000 clones; approximately 89% appear just once. The top ten clonotypes cover around 2.9% of the sample. The source was PBMCs, collected around atezolizumab (anti-PD-L1) treatment. These receptors originate from a man between 50 and 59 years old with urothelial cancer.

V is TRBV5-1 and J is TRBJ1-3, with D tentatively TRBD1 (6 bases). CDR3 length: 15 amino acids. Germline V lookup: CDR1 SGHRS, CDR2 YFSETQ. Trimming removed 4 bases at V and 9 bases at J, with 20 bases between. Here the CDR3 DNA reads TGCGCCAGCAGCCCAGGTGGGGGGGCGAAGGGCACCATATATTTT. Its protein product is CASSPGGGAKGTIYF. Together with reference TRBV5-1 and TRBJ1-3, the CDR3 gives the full variable domain: KAGVTQTPRYLIKTRGQQVTLSCSPISGHRSVSWYQQTPGQGLQFLFEYFSETQRNKGNFPGRFSGRQFSNSRSEMNVSTLELGDSALYLCASSPGGGAKGTIYFGEGSWLTVV.

CDR3 sequence: CASRFSGTGGSYEQYF. The CDR3 coding sequence is TGTGCCAGCAGATTTAGCGGGACAGGGGGCTCCTACGAGCAGTACTTC. The rearrangement links TRBV11-2 to TRBJ2-7, with 11 nucleotides matching TRBD1. Trimming removed 6 bases from V and 0 bases from J; junction bases left unmatched: 7. From germline, CDR1 is SGHAT and CDR2 FQNNGV. This CDR3 region has 16 residues.

The chain joins TRBV6-5 to TRBJ2-1; the match to TRBD2 covers 13 bases. Trimming at V came to 5 bases and at J to 16 bases, leaving 11 bases not matched to a gene. CDR1 MNHEY and CDR2 SVGAGI come from the germline V gene. The CDR3 consists of 14 residues. The CDR3 protein is CASSPTTWTSGSFF. The CDR3 DNA reads as TGTGCCAGCAGTCCGACTACTTGGACTAGCGGGAGTTTCTTC.

This rearrangement joins TRBV18 to TRBJ2-3; 7 positions agree with TRBD2. V dropped 3 bases and J dropped 3; count of bases not matched to a gene: 0. The germline CDR1 and CDR2 sequences are KGHSH and LQKENI. This CDR3 contains 13 residues. CDR3 nucleotide sequence: TGTGCCAGCTCACCGGGGGGGACAGATACGCAGTATTTT. Amino acids: CASSPGGTDTQYF.

The chain has TRBV5-1 and TRBJ2-5, with unresolved D. Germline-derived CDR1 and CDR2 are SGHRS and YFSETQ. V lost 0 bases to trimming and J lost 1 base, with 10 bases between them. There are 15 residues in the CDR3. In DNA form, the CDR3 reads TGCGCCAGCAGCTTGGAGGCAGGCTTCCAAGAGACCCAGTACTTC. This translates into CASSLEAGFQETQYF. The full variable domain, rest sourced from reference TRBV5-1 and TRBJ2-5, is KAGVTQTPRYLIKTRGQQVTLSCSPISGHRSVSWYQQTPGQGLQFLFEYFSETQRNKGNFPGRFSGRQFSNSRSEMNVSTLELGDSALYLCASSLEAGFQETQYFGPGTRLLVL.

The chain uses TRBV20-1 and TRBJ2-7, with D maybe TRBD2 (5 bases). CDR3 length: 11 residues. The V end lost 5 bases, the J end lost 6 bases, and 11 bases lay between the germline ends. The germline gives CDR1 DFQATT, CDR2 SNEGSKA (reference sequence). The CDR3 protein is CSAPRAGEQYF. DNA for the CDR3: TGCAGTGCTCCTAGGGCGGGCGAGCAGTACTTC.

V usage is TRBV11-2 and J usage is TRBJ1-1; 7 bases line up with TRBD1. V lost 4 bases and J lost 4; bases outside the gene matches: 9. Germline V gene lookup returns CDR1 SGHAT and CDR2 FQNNGV. The CDR3 length is 15 residues. The CDR3 spells CASSSRDSHPTEAFF. Written as DNA, the CDR3 is TGTGCCAGCAGCTCCCGGGACAGTCACCCCACTGAAGCTTTCTTT. Combining the CDR3 with reference TRBV11-2 and TRBJ1-1 gives the whole variable domain EAGVAQSPRYKIIEKRQSVAFWCNPISGHATLYWYQQILGQGPKLLIQFQNNGVVDDSQLPKDRFSAERLKGVDSTLKIQPAKLEDSAVYLCASSSRDSHPTEAFFGQGTRLTVV.

V and J are TRBV19 and TRBJ1-1, with D possibly TRBD1 on 6 matching bases. The length of the CDR3 is 15 residues. Looked up from germline, CDR1 is LNHDA and CDR2 is SQIVND (reference sequence). Deletions cut 6 bases from V and 0 bases from J, with 14 bases between. DNA for the CDR3: TGTGCCAGTAGGGGGGACAAGGGGCTGAACACTGAAGCTTTCTTT. Protein product: CASRGDKGLNTEAFF.

J is TRBJ2-1 and V is TRBV2; TRBD2 matches at 8 bases. The CDR3 totals 15 residues. The V and J ends lost 6 bases and 0 bases, in that order; junction bases with no gene match: 4. Per the germline V gene, CDR1 is SNHLY and CDR2 is FYNNEI. DNA for the CDR3: TGTGCCAGCAGCGGGAGCGGGAGCTCCTACAATGAGCAGTTCTTC. Its protein is CASSGSGSSYNEQFF.

V is TRBV7-2 and J is TRBJ2-7; TRBD1 matches 9 bases. From germline, CDR1 is SGHTA and CDR2 FQGNSA. V lost 3 bases to trimming and J lost 3 bases; unmatched junction nucleotides: 3. The CDR3 runs to 14 residues. CDR3 region: CASSLGQGIYEQYF. For the CDR3, the DNA is TGTGCCAGCAGCTTGGGACAGGGAATCTACGAGCAGTACTTC.

In DNA form, the CDR3 reads TGTGCCAGCAGCCCGGGGGGGGGAAACTATGGCTACACCTTC. Protein: CASSPGGGNYGYTF. The chain recombines TRBV14 with TRBJ1-2, with D possibly TRBD1 on 5 matching bases. Per the germline V gene, CDR1 is SGHDN and CDR2 is FVKESK. V was cut by 4 bases and J by 2 bases, with 11 bases left in between. The CDR3 has 14 residues.

The chain joins TRBV5-6 to TRBJ1-6, with a tentative D call TRBD1 (6 bases). The CDR3 contains 13 residues. The V gene lost 2 bases and the J gene lost 7 bases, with 7 bases spanning the gap. The germline CDR1 and CDR2 sequences are SGHDT and YYEEEE. CDR3 sequence: CASSFDRNSPLHF. CDR3 in DNA: TGTGCCAGCAGCTTTGACAGGAATTCACCCCTCCACTTT.

This clone was observed a few times. CDR3 sequence (DNA): TGTGCCATCAGTGAGTCGAAACTCACTAGCGGGAGGCATTCATCCTATATTAGCTCCTACGAGCAGTACTTC. The encoded protein is CAISESKLTSGRHSSYISSYEQYF. The J gene is TRBJ2-7, the V gene TRBV10-3; TRBD2 matches 12 bases. This CDR3 is built from 24 residues. Per the germline V gene, CDR1 is ENHRY and CDR2 is SYGVKD. The V gene end was trimmed by 0 bases and the J gene end by 0 bases; junction bases not matched to a gene: 24.

This clone was recorded once. The rearrangement links TRBV27 to TRBJ2-5; the D gene is possibly TRBD2 (5 bases). Deletions cut 3 bases from V and 1 base from J, with 15 bases between. CDR3 length equals 16 residues. CDR1 is MNHEY and CDR2 is SMNVEV in the germline V gene (reference sequence). CDR3: CASSFSVGVLQETQYF. The CDR3 coding sequence is TGTGCCAGCAGTTTTTCCGTCGGGGTTCTCCAAGAGACCCAGTACTTC.

V and J are TRBV7-9 and TRBJ1-4; unclear D gene. V shed 5 bases and J shed 5 bases, with 15 bases lying between them. The CDR3 spans 15 residues. The germline V gene has CDR1 SEHNR and CDR2 FQNEAQ (reference sequence). The CDR3 DNA follows: TGTGCCAGCAGCCCTGTCCCGGGATTAAATGAAAAACTGTTTTTT. This encodes CASSPVPGLNEKLFF.

The chain employs TRBV2 and TRBJ2-4; D is unclear. Germline V gene sequence: CDR1 SNHLY, CDR2 FYNNEI. There are 14 residues in the CDR3. Trimming cost V 2 bases and J 0 bases, with 5 bases left between them. CDR3 sequence: CASSESQAKNIQYF. The CDR3 DNA sequence: TGTGCCAGCAGTGAAAGCCAAGCCAAAAACATTCAGTACTTC.

This clone was seen once. V gene TRBV10-3 combines with J gene TRBJ2-5; TRBD2 agrees at 8 bases. Germline CDR1 reads ENHRY; CDR2 reads SYGVKD. This CDR3 spans 16 amino acids. With 3 bases clipped from V and 8 bases from J, the junction kept 14 bases outside the gene matches. In nucleotides, the CDR3 is TGTGCCATCAGTGACGGGGGGGGGAGCAATGGGGGTACCCAGTACTTC. It yields the protein CAISDGGGSNGGTQYF.

The J gene is TRBJ1-2, the V gene TRBV5-5; 7 bases line up with TRBD1. The trim removed 4 bases at V and 6 bases at J, leaving 6 bases unmatched. The CDR3 consists of 13 residues. CDR1 SGHKS and CDR2 YYEKEE come from the germline V gene (reference sequence). The CDR3 DNA sequence: TGTGCCAGCAGCACACAGGGGCGAGATGGCTACACCTTC. It specifies CASSTQGRDGYTF.

The chain carries TRBV18 and TRBJ2-7; TRBD1 matches at 8 bases. The CDR3 is made up of 14 amino acids. The junction had 4 bases not matched to a gene; V was cut back by 6 bases and J by 0 bases. Germline lookup yields CDR1 KGHSH and CDR2 LQKENI. The DNA of the CDR3 is TGTGCCAGCTCCTCCGGGACAGGCTCCTACGAGCAGTACTTC. Its translation is CASSSGTGSYEQYF.

The V gene is TRBV7-2, the J gene TRBJ2-3; 9 bases align to TRBD2. Germline-derived CDR1 and CDR2 are SGHTA and FQGNSA. After removal of 1 base from V and 5 bases from J, the junction contained 4 bases not matched to a gene. The CDR3 covers 15 residues. CDR3 sequence: CASSLGSGGIDTQYF. CDR3 nucleotide sequence: TGTGCCAGCAGCTTAGGCAGCGGGGGGATAGATACGCAGTATTTT.

The rearrangement joins TRBV10-2 to TRBJ1-5; no reliable D call. V was shortened by 3 bases and J by 7 bases, with 22 bases between the two germline ends. The CDR3 extends over 17 amino acids. Germline V gene sequence: CDR1 WSHSY, CDR2 SAAADI. CDR3 amino acids: CASSDSLGPRAWQPQHF. Here the CDR3 DNA reads TGCGCCAGCAGTGATAGTCTAGGCCCGCGGGCGTGGCAGCCCCAGCATTTT.